This is a list of T cell receptor beta chains from one sample in a study of cytomegalovirus exposure and HLA in healthy donors. Sequencing was performed with immunoSEQ multiplex PCR; in TCRdb, only in-frame clones are kept and a portion is missing. The sample yields around 240,000 clones, 82% seen once. Material: PBMCs. The receptors shown here come from a woman between 35 and 50 years old in good health and CMV-seropositive. The CDR3 runs from the conserved cysteine through the conserved F or W. A D gene is named only where the DNA matches it firmly. Part of the rows lack a size; the others show once, few, many or a class for expanded clones.

size | J | D | V | DNA | CDR3
. | TRBJ1-2 | TRBD1 | TRBV6-1 | TGTGCCAGCAGTGACCTCAGAGGGGGCAACTATGGCTACACCTTC | CASSDLRGGNYGYTF
. | TRBJ1-3 | . | TRBV19 | TGTGCCAGTAGTTCGGGGGTGGCTGGAAACACCATATATTTT | CASSSGVAGNTIYF
. | TRBJ1-2 | . | TRBV4-2 | TGTGCCAGCAGCCAAGTCCCAGGCTCATCTAACTATGGCTACACCTTC | CASSQVPGSSNYGYTF
. | TRBJ1-2 | . | TRBV6-5 | TGTGCCAGCAGCCCGACGGGCTATGGCTACACCTTC | CASSPTGYGYTF
few | TRBJ2-5 | TRBD1 | TRBV7-2 | TGTGCCAGCAGCTTAGTGCGTGGCAGGGGGGAGACCCAGTACTTC | CASSLVRGRGETQYF
. | TRBJ1-2 | . | TRBV19 | TGTGCCAGTAGCATGAGGGGCAGGGGAGCCCATGGCTACACCTTC | CASSMRGRGAHGYTF
. | TRBJ2-7 | TRBD1 | TRBV30 | TGTGCCTGGGGTATAGGACAGGGATACGAGCAGTACTTC | CAWGIGQGYEQYF
. | TRBJ2-2 | . | TRBV23-1 | TGCGCCAGCAGTCACCCACCTCCACGCGTCGCGAACACCGGGGAGCTGTTTTTT | CASSHPPPRVANTGELFF
. | TRBJ2-5 | TRBD1 | TRBV5-1 | TGCGCCAGCAGCTTGGCCGGGACAGGGGAAGAGACCCAGTACTTC | CASSLAGTGEETQYF
few | TRBJ1-1 | . | TRBV19 | TGTGCCAGTAGTACGCTCAGGGAAGACACTGAAGCTTTCTTT | CASSTLREDTEAFF
. | TRBJ2-1 | TRBD2 | TRBV9 | TGTGCCAGCAGCGTAACGACTAGCGGGAGGGAGCAGTTCTTC | CASSVTTSGREQFF
. | TRBJ2-5 | . | TRBV10-3 | TGTGCCATCAGTGAAAACCGACAGCAAGAGACCCAGTACTTC | CAISENRQQETQYF
. | TRBJ2-5 | TRBD2 | TRBV14 | TGTGCCAGCAGCCAAGATGGCGGGAGGGCCATAGAGACCCAGTACTTC | CASSQDGGRAIETQYF
. | TRBJ2-1 | . | TRBV18 | TGTGCCAGCTCACCACCGGGTCGGGGTGCGTACAATGAGCAGTTCTTC | CASSPPGRGAYNEQFF
. | TRBJ1-4 | . | TRBV28 | TGTGCCAGCAGCCCATTGGGGGCCGGGGATGAAAAACTGTTTTTT | CASSPLGAGDEKLFF